This TCR beta chain stems from a study of neurological immune-mediated disorders (dated by TCRdb to between 2018 and 2021). For the wider study: Of the 35 or so multiple sclerosis patients, 31 had relapsing-remitting MS and 3 had secondary progressive MS. Peripheral blood TCR-beta repertoires from HTLV-I-associated myelopathy (HAM/TSP) patients, multiple sclerosis patients and healthy controls were compared by UMI-based sequencing. Alongside PBMC samples, the set of around 99 TCR-beta libraries contained longitudinal samples, technical triplicates, and paired CD4+ and CD8+ T-cell subsets that had been sorted. The cohort was made up of approximately 65 subjects, consisting of 15 or so HAM/TSP patients, some 35 multiple sclerosis patients and about 20 healthy controls.

CDR1 MGHRA and CDR2 YSYEKL are derived from the germline V gene. The CDR3 runs 16 amino acids, cysteine and phenylalanine included. The only DNA kept is the CDR3, 48 bases in frame from the first base. Between the V and J ends, shortened by 0 bases and 2 bases respectively, the junction contains 14 bases. For the unsorted PBMC libraries, 2 million PBMCs were stored in RNAlater at -80 degrees C until RNA extraction and were used to generate the libraries. Multiple sclerosis patients were enrolled in a US clinical protocol under which disease progression was evaluated by magnetic resonance imaging. Peripheral blood was subjected to Ficoll-Hypaque density gradient centrifugation to isolate PBMCs, which were then cryopreserved in liquid nitrogen. cDNA was synthesized by template-switch 5'RACE using a primer carrying a 10-nucleotide random unique molecular identifier by which each TCR transcript was tagged. Each sequencing run produced over 160 million TCR-beta sequences covering 15-18 subjects. The RNeasy kit was used for extraction of total RNA. The KAPA Real-time Library Amplification kit was used to amplify TCR-beta VDJ regions with primers for the TCR constant region and the 5'RACE anchor. Sample indexes and Illumina adaptors were added in a first PCR, and a second PCR then increased library yield. After purification with Ampure beads, the TCR product of roughly 650 bp was size-selected on a 2% E-gel SizeSelection system. Library quality was checked on a Bioanalyzer, concentration was measured with Qubit, and libraries were quantified with the Kapa Library Quantification kit before pooling. An Illumina HiSeq 2500 sequenced the libraries paired-end 2 x 150 bp. To increase sequence diversity, roughly 24-32% phiX was spiked into each library pool. Concerning the study's data processing: Quality-filtered reads were processed with the UMI-based MiGEC pipeline, which removed over 75% of raw TCR sequences during error correction. VDJ genes were aligned to IMGT germline references, and clonotypes were defined by unique CDR3 amino acid sequence plus V-J genes. Clonal expansion, Shannon diversity and CDR3 relatedness were evaluated with VDJtools (CalcPairwiseDistances, ClusterSamples), while phylogenetic trees were built in CLCbio workbench. A clone was classed as expanded if it had 8 or more unique UMIs, a cutoff based on coefficient-of-variation modelling across technical triplicates. Using fastp at Q25 and MiXCR, TCRdb reprocessed the public reads and kept productive beta chains. Rows are combined by CDR3 protein, so each entry shows the most common genes and DNA. TCRdb, not the original authors, processed these V and J calls. This sample lists tens of thousands of distinct CDR3 sequences; under 5.5% were detected once. The ten largest clones take up 2.2% of the sample.

Findings and caveats that apply to the study as a whole: Across subjects, expanded clones never shared an identical CDR3 amino acid sequence, which suggests that the TCR-beta repertoires in every group were private. In a phylogenetic analysis, the repertoires of 18 out of 34 MS patients fell into a single cluster of related CDR3 sequences, pointing to a possible signature at the repertoire level. The MS cluster was not associated with any clinical or MRI features, and the authors stated that larger cohorts are needed. TCR clonal expansion was highest in HAM/TSP patients and lowest in MS patients, with MS patients falling below even healthy controls.

This clonotype was counted many times. Which antigen it targets is not known. Per-nucleotide qualities are absent, and no much larger clonotype sits a single base away. Sequencing was carried out using PBMCs. This TCR derives from a woman aged 70-85 years with multiple sclerosis. The rearrangement joined TRBV4-1 to TRBJ2-7, with the D gene not confidently named. The DNA reads TGCGCCAGCAGCCAAGATCTATACCGGACCCCCTACGAGCAGTACTTC. Translated, this gives CASSQDLYRTPYEQYF.